The 30 T cell receptor beta chains below come from one sample, sequenced in a study of CD8 T cells in ankylosing spondylitis. TCRdb re-called the 5' RACE reads with MiXCR, one entry per CDR3 protein. In the table there are 800,000 to 900,000 distinct CDR3 sequences, about 12% of which are singletons. Their antigen targets remain unknown. Whole-study results and caveats: In ankylosing spondylitis blood, a motif of eight highly homologous TCR beta variants appeared characteristic.

Material: blood, either unsorted or a sorted T cell fraction (not recorded which). These receptors were collected from a male donor with ankylosing spondylitis.

J is TRBJ2-2 and V is TRBV4-3; D uncertain. The CDR3 has 15 residues. Trimming left V 0 bases short and J 7 bases short, with 12 bases between. CDR1 and CDR2 from the germline V gene are LGHNA and YSLEER. CDR3 amino acids: CASSQDLPIDGELFF. DNA of the CDR3: TGCGCCAGCAGCCAAGATCTCCCCATCGACGGGGAGCTGTTTTTT.

V gene TRBV29-1 combines with J gene TRBJ1-4, with a possible D match to TRBD1 (5 bases). The CDR3 is 13 amino acids. V was shortened by 5 bases and J by 8 bases, with 15 bases between the two germline ends. Germline-derived CDR1 and CDR2 are SQVTM and ANQGSEA. CDR3 bases: TGCAGCGTTCATAGGGAGGAGGGGGAAAAACTGTTTTTT. Protein sequence: CSVHREEGEKLFF. Complete variable domain (other parts from reference TRBV29-1 and TRBJ1-4): SAVISQKPSRDICQRGTSLTIQCQVDSQVTMMFWYRQQPGQSLTLIATANQGSEATYESGFVIDKFPISRPNLTFSTLTVSNMSPEDSSIYLCSVHREEGEKLFFGSGTQLSVL.

The chain couples TRBV25-1 to TRBJ2-7; 9 nucleotides align to TRBD1. Germline-derived CDR1 and CDR2 are MGHDK and SYGVNS. The CDR3 sequence is 13 residues long. Trimming took 8 bases from V and 2 from J; bases not matched to a gene: 4. The CDR3 DNA reads TGTGCCAGCGGGACAGGGAATGCCTACGAGCAGTACTTC. Encoded protein: CASGTGNAYEQYF.

This clonotype was found many times. V and J are TRBV18 and TRBJ2-4, with D possibly TRBD2 on 5 matching bases. Per germline, CDR1 KGHSH and CDR2 LQKENI. The V and J ends lost 1 base and 0 bases respectively, with 10 bases between them. The CDR3 runs 16 residues. The CDR3 spells CASSPLGEGAKNIQYF. The CDR3 DNA sequence: TGTGCCAGCTCACCACTCGGGGAAGGAGCCAAAAACATTCAGTACTTC.

This clonotype was seen only a few times. This rearrangement joins TRBV5-1 to TRBJ2-3; D is possibly TRBD1 (5 bases). The V end was cut by 0 bases, the J end by 2 bases, with 7 bases between. CDR1 SGHRS and CDR2 YFSETQ come from the germline V gene. The CDR3 contains 14 residues. Here the CDR3 reads CASSLVRDTDTQYF. In DNA, the CDR3 is TGCGCCAGCAGCTTGGTCAGGGACACAGATACGCAGTATTTT.

The V and J genes are TRBV18 and TRBJ2-7; 7 nucleotides line up with TRBD1. The trim removed 2 bases at V and 5 bases at J, leaving 6 bases unmatched. The CDR3 is 14 residues long. In germline, CDR1 is KGHSH, CDR2 LQKENI. CDR3: CASSPAAGGHEQYF. CDR3 bases: TGTGCCAGCTCACCAGCGGCAGGGGGTCACGAGCAGTACTTC.

This clonotype appeared a few times. The rearrangement uses TRBV18 and TRBJ2-7, with no clear D. Germline V gives CDR1 KGHSH, CDR2 LQKENI. This CDR3 spans 13 amino acids. The V end was cut by 2 bases, the J end by 3 bases, with 8 bases between. The CDR3 is CASSPVRLYEQYF. In nucleotides, the CDR3 is TGTGCCAGCTCACCAGTTCGGCTCTACGAGCAGTACTTC.

This clonotype was observed a handful of times. The chain carries TRBV11-2 and TRBJ1-1; unclear D gene. This CDR3 is built from 14 residues. Germline CDR1 SGHAT, CDR2 FQNNGV. V lost 1 base, J lost 9 bases, and 15 bases lay in between. CDR3 DNA: TGTGCCAGCAGCTTAGGGGAGGCCACCTCCCAAGCTTTCTTT. Translating it yields CASSLGEATSQAFF.

This clonotype has only a few counts. The chain employs TRBV5-6 and TRBJ2-2; D gene unclear. Germline CDR1 and CDR2: SGHDT and YYEEEE. Trimming removed 4 bases from V and 3 bases from J, with 13 bases in between. CDR3 length: 15 amino acids. The CDR3 spells CASSLNAIYTGELFF. CDR3 DNA sequence: TGTGCCAGCAGCCTTAACGCTATATACACCGGGGAGCTGTTTTTT.

This clonotype was detected many times. The rearrangement joins TRBV6-1 to TRBJ2-5; 9 bases line up with TRBD1. V dropped 6 bases and J dropped 4; count of bases not matched to a gene: 9. CDR1 and CDR2 from the germline V gene are MNHNS and SASEGT. This CDR3 spans 15 amino acids. CDR3 nucleotides: TGTGCCAGCAGCCGTCCTGGGACAGGGCGAGAGACCCAGTACTTC. Residues: CASSRPGTGRETQYF.

This sequence joins TRBV25-1 and TRBJ1-2, with a tentative D call TRBD1 (5 bases). The CDR3 sequence is 13 residues long. V was shortened by 5 bases and J by 8 bases, with 15 bases between the two germline ends. CDR1 is MGHDK, CDR2 SYGVNS, per germline. The CDR3 is CASSYGTIPGYTF. The CDR3 DNA sequence: TGTGCCAGCAGTTACGGGACGATCCCGGGCTACACCTTC.

This clonotype was seen a few times. This chain connects TRBV5-1 to TRBJ2-4; D not resolved. Germline lookup yields CDR1 SGHRS and CDR2 YFSETQ. This CDR3 has 15 residues. V was cut by 1 base and J by 1 base, with 9 bases left in between. The CDR3 reads CASSLTGPAKNIQYF. CDR3 nucleotides: TGCGCCAGCAGCTTGACGGGCCCTGCCAAAAACATTCAGTACTTC.

This clonotype was seen many times. This rearrangement joins TRBV11-2 to TRBJ1-5, with 7 bases matching TRBD1. The V gene's germline CDR1 is SGHAT and CDR2 FQNNGV. V was clipped by 5 bases and J by 3 bases; unmatched bases: 4. This CDR3 spans 14 amino acids. The CDR3 nucleotides are TGTGCCAGCAGCCGGACAGGACCCAATCAGCCCCAGCATTTT. It translates to CASSRTGPNQPQHF.

This clonotype has only a few counts. The CDR3 loop is CASSYVDRGNSNQPQHF. DNA for the CDR3: TGTGCCAGCAGTTACGTGGACAGGGGAAATAGCAATCAGCCCCAGCATTTT. The chain recombines TRBV6-2 or TRBV6-3 with TRBJ1-5, with 9 bases aligning to TRBD1. After removal of 2 bases from V and 0 bases from J, the junction contained 5 bases not matched to a gene. CDR3 length: 17 residues. Germline CDR1 MNHEY, CDR2 SVGEGT.

This clonotype was detected once. J is TRBJ2-1 and V is TRBV11-2, with a weak D call TRBD1 (6 bases). This CDR3 contains 13 residues. V lost 5 bases and J lost 10, with 15 bases in between. The germline CDR1 and CDR2 sequences are SGHAT and FQNNGV. CDR3 residues: CASSTYTGTEQFF. The CDR3 nucleotides read TGTGCCAGCAGCACCTACACAGGGACCGAGCAGTTCTTC.

V gene TRBV6-2 or TRBV6-3 combines with J gene TRBJ2-7; 12 bases are a match to TRBD2. This CDR3 region has 15 residues. V lost 5 bases to trimming and J lost 3 bases; unmatched junction nucleotides: 5. The germline V gene has CDR1 MNHEY and CDR2 SVGEGT. The CDR3 DNA follows: TGTGCCAGCAGTCTCCTAGCGGGAGGGTACTACGAGCAGTACTTC. This translates into CASSLLAGGYYEQYF.

This chain connects TRBV7-2 to TRBJ2-3; D not certain. Trimming removed 4 bases from V and 0 bases from J, with 11 bases in between. Germline CDR1 SGHTA, CDR2 FQGNSA. CDR3 length: 15 residues. The CDR3 protein is CASSSDWGSTDTQYF. The CDR3 region has the DNA TGTGCCAGCAGCTCCGACTGGGGTAGCACAGATACGCAGTATTTT.

This clonotype has at least ten counts. The gene calls are TRBV12-3 or TRBV12-4 and TRBJ1-5, with D perhaps matching TRBD1 (5 bases). V lost 3 bases and J 5 bases, leaving 17 bases between the germline ends. The CDR3 runs 16 residues. CDR3: CASSLDLGREDQPQHF. CDR3 DNA sequence: TGTGCCAGCAGTTTGGACCTGGGCAGGGAGGATCAGCCCCAGCATTTT.

The rearrangement links TRBV7-2 to TRBJ2-7; the match to TRBD1 covers 8 bases. Per the germline V gene, CDR1 is SGHTA and CDR2 is FQGNSA. This CDR3 has 15 residues. J was trimmed by 4 bases and V by 2 bases; bases with no gene match: 7. CDR3 DNA sequence: TGTGCCAGCAGCTTACAGGGGGCGTTCGGGTACGAGCAGTACTTC. Protein product: CASSLQGAFGYEQYF. Full variable domain (missing parts from reference TRBV7-2 and TRBJ2-7): GAGVSQSPSNKVTEKGKDVELRCDPISGHTALYWYRQSLGQGLEFLIYFQGNSAPDKSGLPSDRFSAERTGGSVSTLTIQRTQQEDSAVYLCASSLQGAFGYEQYFGPGTRLTVT.

A few counts support this clonotype. This chain links TRBV4-3 with TRBJ1-4; TRBD1 agrees at 7 bases. The germline gives CDR1 LGHNA, CDR2 YSLEER. The CDR3 totals 16 residues. V gave up 3 bases and J gave up 2 bases; unmatched junction bases: 6. The CDR3 loop reads CASSHLPDRTNEKLFF. The CDR3 coding sequence is TGCGCCAGCAGCCATCTGCCGGACAGGACTAATGAAAAACTGTTTTTT.

There are a few counts of this clonotype. The rearrangement links TRBV29-1 to TRBJ2-7; D may be TRBD1 (5 bases). V was shortened by 1 base and J by 3 bases, with 10 bases between the two germline ends. Germline loops: CDR1 SQVTM, CDR2 ANQGSEA. This CDR3 comprises 13 residues. The CDR3 loop reads CSVEVYQGYEQYF. The CDR3 nucleotides are TGCAGCGTTGAAGTATATCAGGGCTACGAGCAGTACTTC.

This clonotype was recorded at least ten times. The CDR3 loop is CASSSTRFGAGGRNTEAFF. Written as DNA, the CDR3 is TGTGCCAGCAGCTCCACCCGGTTCGGTGCAGGGGGAAGGAACACTGAAGCTTTCTTT. The gene calls are TRBV7-8 and TRBJ1-1; 7 positions agree with TRBD1. V lost 4 bases, J lost 1 base, and 18 bases stayed unmatched. The CDR3 consists of 19 residues. Germline CDR1 reads SGHVS; CDR2 reads FQNEAQ.

This chain connects TRBV28 to TRBJ2-1, with 8 bases that match TRBD2. Germline lookup yields CDR1 MDHEN and CDR2 SYDVKM. J gave up 4 bases and V 6 bases, and 8 bases lay outside the gene matches. CDR3 length: 15 amino acids. This CDR3 is CASSSAGASYNEQFF. CDR3 DNA: TGTGCCAGCAGCTCAGCGGGGGCCTCTTACAATGAGCAGTTCTTC.

V and J are TRBV5-6 and TRBJ2-2, with D tentatively TRBD2 (6 bases). In germline, CDR1 is SGHDT, CDR2 YYEEEE. Trimming shortened V by 4 bases and J by 2 bases, and 15 bases separated the two germline ends. This CDR3 is 16 amino acids long. CDR3: CASSNFVTSNTGELFF. CDR3 nucleotide sequence: TGTGCCAGCAGCAACTTCGTTACTAGCAACACCGGGGAGCTGTTTTTT.

There are many counts of this clonotype. This sequence joins TRBV20-1 and TRBJ2-3, with D possibly being TRBD2 (7 bases). CDR3 length: 14 amino acids. Trimming took 3 bases from V and 4 from J, leaving 14 bases between them. The V gene's germline CDR1 is DFQATT and CDR2 SNEGSKA (reference sequence). The CDR3: CSASRGGMADTQYF. The CDR3 DNA sequence: TGCAGTGCTAGTAGGGGGGGTATGGCAGATACGCAGTATTTT.

In its sample, this clonotype was seen many times. This rearrangement joins TRBV7-2 to TRBJ2-7; TRBD2 aligns across 7 bases. Germline V gene lookup returns CDR1 SGHTA and CDR2 FQGNSA. This CDR3 is 14 amino acids long. Losses at the gene ends were 5 bases for V and 2 bases for J; bases not matched to a gene: 6. CDR3 in amino acids: CASSTGTTTYEQYF. The CDR3 DNA is TGTGCCAGCAGCACCGGGACTACGACCTACGAGCAGTACTTC.

The sample holds many counts of this clonotype. The chain recombines TRBV5-1 with TRBJ2-7; tentatively, D is TRBD2 (5 bases). From germline, CDR1 is SGHRS and CDR2 YFSETQ. Trimming stripped 0 bases from V and 2 bases from J, with 9 bases between. The CDR3 runs to 14 residues. DNA of the CDR3: TGCGCCAGCAGCTTGGGGTCCGGGGCCTACGAGCAGTACTTC. Protein: CASSLGSGAYEQYF.

This clonotype showed up just a few times. V usage is TRBV29-1 and J usage is TRBJ2-7; D gene uncertain. Per germline, CDR1 SQVTM and CDR2 ANQGSEA. This CDR3 is built from 13 residues. V was trimmed by 6 bases and J by 2 bases, leaving 14 bases between them. This CDR3 reads CSVRKDLTYEQYF. The CDR3 region has the DNA TGCAGCGTCAGGAAGGACCTAACCTACGAGCAGTACTTC.

The rearrangement joins TRBV11-2 to TRBJ2-3; D remains unclear. Germline V CDR1 and CDR2: SGHAT, FQNNGV. The germline V and J ends were trimmed by 1 base and 1 base, with 9 bases remaining between them. This CDR3 has 15 residues. The CDR3 sequence is CASSLGITRTDTQYF. The CDR3 DNA sequence: TGTGCCAGCAGCTTAGGGATAACGCGCACAGATACGCAGTATTTT.

This sequence joins TRBV20-1 and TRBJ2-7, with TRBD2 matching over 8 bases. Germline CDR1 DFQATT, CDR2 SNEGSKA (reference sequence). The CDR3 length is 14 residues. The trim removed 4 bases at V and 1 base at J, leaving 6 bases unmatched. CDR3 coding DNA: TGCAGTGCTAAGTCTAGCGGGCCTTCCTACGAGCAGTACTTC. Protein: CSAKSSGPSYEQYF.